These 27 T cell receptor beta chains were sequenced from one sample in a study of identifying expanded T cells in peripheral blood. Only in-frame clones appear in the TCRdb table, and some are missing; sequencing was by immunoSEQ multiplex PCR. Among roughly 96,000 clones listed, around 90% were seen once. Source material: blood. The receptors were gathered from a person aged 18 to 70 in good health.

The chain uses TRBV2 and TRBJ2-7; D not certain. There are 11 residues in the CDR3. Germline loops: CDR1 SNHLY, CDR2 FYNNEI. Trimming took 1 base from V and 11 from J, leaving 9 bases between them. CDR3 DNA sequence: TGTGCCAGCAGTGAAGGTGGGATCGAGTACTTC. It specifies CASSEGGIEYF.

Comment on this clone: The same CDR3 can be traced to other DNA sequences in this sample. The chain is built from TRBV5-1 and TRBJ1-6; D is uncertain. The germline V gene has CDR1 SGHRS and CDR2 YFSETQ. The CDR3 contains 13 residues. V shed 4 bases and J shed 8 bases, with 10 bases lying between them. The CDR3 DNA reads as TGCGCCAGCAGCCTGGACGCATATTCACCCCTCCACTTT. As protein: CASSLDAYSPLHF.

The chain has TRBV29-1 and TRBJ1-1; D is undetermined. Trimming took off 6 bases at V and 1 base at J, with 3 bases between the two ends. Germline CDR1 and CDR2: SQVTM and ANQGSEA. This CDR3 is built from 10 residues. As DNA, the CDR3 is TGCAGCGTATCGAACACTGAAGCTTTCTTT. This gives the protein CSVSNTEAFF. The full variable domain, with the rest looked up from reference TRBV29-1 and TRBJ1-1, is SAVISQKPSRDICQRGTSLTIQCQVDSQVTMMFWYRQQPGQSLTLIATANQGSEATYESGFVIDKFPISRPNLTFSTLTVSNMSPEDSSIYLCSVSNTEAFFGQGTRLTVV.

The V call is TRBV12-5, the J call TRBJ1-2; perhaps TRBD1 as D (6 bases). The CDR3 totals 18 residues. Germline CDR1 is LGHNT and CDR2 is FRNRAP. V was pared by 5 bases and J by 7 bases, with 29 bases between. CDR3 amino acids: CASGPGTWGPMSPFGYTF. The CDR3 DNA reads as TGTGCTAGTGGTCCGGGTACATGGGGGCCGATGTCTCCCTTTGGCTACACCTTC.

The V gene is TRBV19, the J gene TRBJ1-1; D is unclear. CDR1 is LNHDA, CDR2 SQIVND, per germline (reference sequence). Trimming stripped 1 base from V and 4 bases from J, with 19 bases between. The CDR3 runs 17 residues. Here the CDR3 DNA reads TGTGCCAGTAGTATAGTAAGCGTGGGGTTAGGTGCCACTGAAGCTTTCTTT. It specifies CASSIVSVGLGATEAFF.

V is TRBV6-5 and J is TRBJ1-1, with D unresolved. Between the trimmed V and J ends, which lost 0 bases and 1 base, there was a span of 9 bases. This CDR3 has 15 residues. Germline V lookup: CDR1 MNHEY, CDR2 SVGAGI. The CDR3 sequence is CASSYSIAANTEAFF. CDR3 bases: TGTGCCAGCAGTTACTCGATCGCGGCGAACACTGAAGCTTTCTTT.

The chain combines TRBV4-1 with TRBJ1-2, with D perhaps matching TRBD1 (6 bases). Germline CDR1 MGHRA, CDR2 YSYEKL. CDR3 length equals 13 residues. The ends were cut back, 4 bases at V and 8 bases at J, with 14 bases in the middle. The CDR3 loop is CASSLTGTQGYTF. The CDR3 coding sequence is TGCGCCAGCAGCCTGACAGGAACCCAGGGCTACACCTTC.

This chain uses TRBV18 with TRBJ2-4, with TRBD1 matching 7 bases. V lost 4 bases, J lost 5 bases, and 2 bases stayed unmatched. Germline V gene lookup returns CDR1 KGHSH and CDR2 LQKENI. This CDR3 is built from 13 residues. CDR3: CASSLTGENIQYF. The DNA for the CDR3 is TGTGCCAGCTCACTTACAGGGGAAAACATTCAGTACTTC.

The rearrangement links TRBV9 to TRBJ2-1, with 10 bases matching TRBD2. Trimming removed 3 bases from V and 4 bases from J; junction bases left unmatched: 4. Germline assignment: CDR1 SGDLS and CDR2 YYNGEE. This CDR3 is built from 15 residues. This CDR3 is CASSAGTSEYNEQFF. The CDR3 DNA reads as TGTGCCAGCAGCGCCGGGACTAGCGAATACAATGAGCAGTTCTTC.

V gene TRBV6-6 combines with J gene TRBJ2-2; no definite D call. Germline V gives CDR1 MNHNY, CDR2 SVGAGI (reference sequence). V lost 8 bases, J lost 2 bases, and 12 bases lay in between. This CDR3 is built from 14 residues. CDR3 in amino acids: CASRRLPNTGELFF. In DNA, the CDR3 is TGTGCCAGCCGTCGATTACCCAACACCGGGGAGCTGTTTTTT.

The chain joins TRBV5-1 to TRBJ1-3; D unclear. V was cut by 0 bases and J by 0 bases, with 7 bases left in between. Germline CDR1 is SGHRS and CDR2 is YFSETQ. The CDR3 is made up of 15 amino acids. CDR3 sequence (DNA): TGCGCCAGCAGCTTGGCCAAGACCTCTGGAAACACCATATATTTT. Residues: CASSLAKTSGNTIYF.

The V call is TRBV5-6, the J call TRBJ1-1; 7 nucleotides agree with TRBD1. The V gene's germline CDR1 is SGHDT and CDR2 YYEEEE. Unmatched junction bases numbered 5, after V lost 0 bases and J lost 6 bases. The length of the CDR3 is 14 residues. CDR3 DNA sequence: TGTGCCAGCAGCTTGGAGGGGGCCGGGGCTGAAGCTTTCTTT. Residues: CASSLEGAGAEAFF.

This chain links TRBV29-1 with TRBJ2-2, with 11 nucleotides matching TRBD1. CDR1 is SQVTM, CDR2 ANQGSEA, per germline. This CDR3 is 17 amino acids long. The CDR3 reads CAAWVAPGQGGTGELFF. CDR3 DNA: TGCGCGGCGTGGGTAGCCCCGGGACAGGGGGGCACCGGGGAGCTGTTTTTT.

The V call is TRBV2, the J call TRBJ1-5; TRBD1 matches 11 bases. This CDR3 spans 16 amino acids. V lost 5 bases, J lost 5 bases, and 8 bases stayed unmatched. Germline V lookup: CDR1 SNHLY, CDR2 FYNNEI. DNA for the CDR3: TGTGCCAGCAGTAAGGCGGGGACAGGGGGGTATCAGCCCCAGCATTTT. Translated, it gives CASSKAGTGGYQPQHF. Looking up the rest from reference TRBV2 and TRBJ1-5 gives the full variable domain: EPEVTQTPSHQVTQMGQEVILRCVPISNHLYFYWYRQILGQKVEFLVSFYNNEISEKSEIFDDQFSVERPDGSNFTLKIRSTKLEDSAMYFCASSKAGTGGYQPQHFGDGTRLSIL.

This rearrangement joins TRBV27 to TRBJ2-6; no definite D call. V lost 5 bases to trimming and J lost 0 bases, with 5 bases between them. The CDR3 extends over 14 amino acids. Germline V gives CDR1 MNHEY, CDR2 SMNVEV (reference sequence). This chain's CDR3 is CASSLLSGANVLTF. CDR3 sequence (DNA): TGTGCCAGCAGTCTTCTCTCTGGGGCCAACGTCCTGACTTTC. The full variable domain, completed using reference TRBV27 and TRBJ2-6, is EAQVTQNPRYLITVTGKKLTVTCSQNMNHEYMSWYRQDPGLGLRQIYYSMNVEVTDKGDVPEGYKVSRKEKRNFPLILESPSPNQTSLYFCASSLLSGANVLTFGAGSRLTVL.

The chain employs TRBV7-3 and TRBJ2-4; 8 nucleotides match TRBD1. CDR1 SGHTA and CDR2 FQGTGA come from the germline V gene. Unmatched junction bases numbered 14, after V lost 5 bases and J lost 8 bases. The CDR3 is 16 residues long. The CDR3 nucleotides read TGTGCCAGCAGCGCTGGAGCGGACAGGGCGGCGGACATTCAGTACTTC. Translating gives CASSAGADRAADIQYF. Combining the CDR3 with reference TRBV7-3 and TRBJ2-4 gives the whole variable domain GAGVSQTPSNKVTEKGKYVELRCDPISGHTALYWYRQSLGQGPEFLIYFQGTGAADDSGLPNDRFFAVRPEGSVSTLKIQRTERGDSAVYLCASSAGADRAADIQYFGAGTRLSVL.

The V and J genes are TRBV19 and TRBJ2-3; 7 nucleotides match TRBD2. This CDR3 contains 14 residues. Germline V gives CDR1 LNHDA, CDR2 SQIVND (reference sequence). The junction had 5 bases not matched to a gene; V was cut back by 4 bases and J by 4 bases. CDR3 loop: CASSRGGDADTQYF. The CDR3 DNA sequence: TGTGCCAGTAGTAGGGGGGGGGATGCAGATACGCAGTATTTT.

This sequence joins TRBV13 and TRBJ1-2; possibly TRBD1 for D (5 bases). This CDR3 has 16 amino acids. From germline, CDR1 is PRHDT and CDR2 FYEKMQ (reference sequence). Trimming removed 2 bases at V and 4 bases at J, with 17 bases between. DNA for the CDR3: TGTGCCAGCAGCTTAACCCTAAAAACAGGTGGCTATGGCTACACCTTC. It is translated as CASSLTLKTGGYGYTF.

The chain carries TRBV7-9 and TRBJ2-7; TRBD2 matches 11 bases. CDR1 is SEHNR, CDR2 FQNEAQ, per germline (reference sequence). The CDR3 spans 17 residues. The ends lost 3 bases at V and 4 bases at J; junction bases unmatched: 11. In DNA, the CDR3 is TGTGCCAGCAGCTTGGTCCTACTAGCGGGAGTGAGGTACGAGCAGTACTTC. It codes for CASSLVLLAGVRYEQYF.

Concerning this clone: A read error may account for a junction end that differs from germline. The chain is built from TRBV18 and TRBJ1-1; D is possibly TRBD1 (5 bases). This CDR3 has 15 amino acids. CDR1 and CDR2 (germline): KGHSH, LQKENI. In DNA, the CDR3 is TGTGCCAGCTCCCCACCTGGGACGGGGAACACTGAAGCTTTCTTT. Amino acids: CASSPPGTGNTEAFF.

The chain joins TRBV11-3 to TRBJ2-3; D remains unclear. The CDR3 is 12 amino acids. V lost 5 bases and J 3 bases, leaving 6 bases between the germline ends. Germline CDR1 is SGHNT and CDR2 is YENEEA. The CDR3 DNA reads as TGTGCCAGCAGCCTGCGGACAGATACGCAGTATTTT. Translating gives CASSLRTDTQYF.

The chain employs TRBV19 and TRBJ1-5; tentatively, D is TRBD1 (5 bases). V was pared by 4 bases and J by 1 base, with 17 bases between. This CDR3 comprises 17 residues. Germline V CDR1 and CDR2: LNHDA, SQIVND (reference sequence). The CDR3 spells CASSTLLGGESNQPQHF. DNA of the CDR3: TGTGCCAGTAGTACCCTTTTGGGGGGAGAAAGCAATCAGCCCCAGCATTTT.

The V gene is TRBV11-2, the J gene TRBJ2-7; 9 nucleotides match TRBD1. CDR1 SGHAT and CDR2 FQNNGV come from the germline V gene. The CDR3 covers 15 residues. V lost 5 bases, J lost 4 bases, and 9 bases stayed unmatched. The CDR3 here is CASSHAGTGRYEQYF. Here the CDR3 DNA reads TGTGCCAGCAGCCACGCCGGGACAGGGAGGTACGAGCAGTACTTC.

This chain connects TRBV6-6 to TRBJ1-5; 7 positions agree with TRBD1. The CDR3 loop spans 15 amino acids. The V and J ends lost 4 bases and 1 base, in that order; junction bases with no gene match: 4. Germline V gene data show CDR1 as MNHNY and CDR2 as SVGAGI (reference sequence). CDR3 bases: TGTGCCAGCAGTTCGCAGGGGGGCAGCAATCAGCCCCAGCATTTT. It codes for CASSSQGGSNQPQHF.

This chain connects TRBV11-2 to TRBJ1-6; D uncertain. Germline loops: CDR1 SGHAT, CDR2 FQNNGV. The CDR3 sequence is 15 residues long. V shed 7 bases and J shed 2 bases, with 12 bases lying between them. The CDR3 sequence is CASTSRGPYNSPLHF. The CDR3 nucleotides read TGTGCCAGCACCTCACGCGGACCCTATAATTCACCCCTCCACTTT.

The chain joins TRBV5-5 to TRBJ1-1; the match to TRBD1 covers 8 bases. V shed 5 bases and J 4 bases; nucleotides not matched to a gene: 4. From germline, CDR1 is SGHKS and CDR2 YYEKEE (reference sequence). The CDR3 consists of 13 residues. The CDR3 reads CASRQTGGTEAFF. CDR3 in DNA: TGTGCCAGCAGGCAAACAGGGGGCACTGAAGCTTTCTTT.

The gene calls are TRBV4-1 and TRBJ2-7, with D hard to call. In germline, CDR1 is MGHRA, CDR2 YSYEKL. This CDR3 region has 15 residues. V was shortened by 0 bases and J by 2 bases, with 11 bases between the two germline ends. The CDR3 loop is CASSQDRVGTYEQYF. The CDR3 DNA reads TGCGCCAGCAGCCAAGATCGGGTCGGAACCTACGAGCAGTACTTC.